These 27 T cell receptor beta chains were sequenced from one sample in a study of cytomegalovirus exposure and HLA in healthy donors. This PCR relied on a set of 60 Vbeta primers and 13 Jbeta primers. Only in-frame clones appear in the TCRdb table, and some are missing; sequencing was by immunoSEQ multiplex PCR. Seen in this sample are roughly 190,000 clones; the ten most common clones hold around 6%. Sequencing was done on a sample of PBMCs. All receptors come from a man in his thirties or forties in good health and CMV-seronegative.

Worth noting for this clone: A junction end diverges from the germline sequence, so it may reflect a read error. The genes are TRBV16 and TRBJ2-2; possibly TRBD1 for D (6 bases). This CDR3 has 16 amino acids. CDR1 KGHSY and CDR2 FQNENV come from the germline V gene. The CDR3 here is CASSQFRSGDTGELFF. The CDR3 DNA reads TGTGCTAGCAGCCAATTCAGGTCAGGGGACACCGGGGAGCTGTTTTTT.

The V gene is TRBV28, the J gene TRBJ1-1, with TRBD1 identical over 7 bases. Germline CDR1 is MDHEN and CDR2 is SYDVKM. V shed 1 base, J shed 4 bases, and the junction held 9 bases outside the gene matches. The length of the CDR3 is 16 residues. The CDR3 region has the DNA TGTGCCAGCAGTTTATCCTCATTACAGGGGCGCACTGAAGCTTTCTTT. It specifies CASSLSSLQGRTEAFF.

This chain joins TRBV7-8 and TRBJ1-1; a possible D gene is TRBD1 (6 bases). Germline V gene sequence: CDR1 SGHVS, CDR2 FQNEAQ. The CDR3 runs to 16 residues. Trimming removed 2 bases from V and 5 bases from J, with 18 bases in between. CDR3 DNA sequence: TGTGCCAGCAGCTTATATCGGGGGGCGAGCTCGACTGAAGCTTTCTTT. It is translated as CASSLYRGASSTEAFF.

The chain employs TRBV5-4 and TRBJ2-5; D may be TRBD2 (5 bases). With 0 bases removed from V and 5 bases from J, the gap between germline ends came to 14 bases. The CDR3 has 15 amino acids. Germline lookup yields CDR1 SGHNT and CDR2 YYREEE (reference sequence). CDR3 sequence reads: CASSLDRGNGETQYF. CDR3 coding DNA: TGTGCCAGCAGCTTGGACAGAGGGAATGGGGAGACCCAGTACTTC.

The chain joins TRBV7-2 to TRBJ1-5; D is unresolved. The CDR3 has 12 amino acids. Trimming pared 1 base from V and 7 bases from J, leaving 5 bases between. Germline CDR1 reads SGHTA; CDR2 reads FQGNSA. Written as DNA, the CDR3 is TGTGCCAGCAGCTTAGAAGCGCAGCCCCAGCATTTT. This gives the protein CASSLEAQPQHF.

The chain carries TRBV5-4 and TRBJ2-1; perhaps TRBD2 as D (5 bases). V was pared by 1 base and J by 8 bases, with 10 bases between. CDR1 and CDR2 from the germline V gene are SGHNT and YYREEE (reference sequence). The CDR3 is 13 residues long. CDR3 nucleotides: TGTGCCAGCAGCTTGATAGCGTCGCATGAGCAGTTCTTC. Residues: CASSLIASHEQFF.

The chain combines TRBV13 with TRBJ1-1; weak D call: TRBD1 (5 bases). V lost 5 bases, J lost 6 bases, and 13 bases lay in between. The CDR3 sequence is 13 residues long. From germline, CDR1 is PRHDT and CDR2 FYEKMQ (reference sequence). As DNA, the CDR3 is TGTGCCAGCAGCCAAGTTGGGGGGGCTGAAGCTTTCTTT. Translating gives CASSQVGGAEAFF.

The chain recombines TRBV7-3 with TRBJ2-2, with 9 bases lining up with TRBD2. The CDR3 runs to 17 residues. V was pared by 4 bases and J by 5 bases, with 11 bases of the junction left unmatched. The V gene's germline CDR1 is SGHTA and CDR2 FQGTGA. The CDR3 sequence: CASSSTLAGAGTGELFF. The CDR3, as DNA: TGTGCCAGCAGCTCTACCTTAGCGGGAGCCGGAACCGGGGAGCTGTTTTTT.

The chain combines TRBV6-5 with TRBJ1-1; TRBD1 agrees at 7 bases. The CDR3 totals 15 residues. The J segment lost 0 bases and the V segment lost 5 bases, leaving 6 bases of the junction unmatched. Germline CDR1 is MNHEY and CDR2 is SVGAGI. The chain's CDR3 is CASSHPGQMNTEAFF. For the CDR3, the DNA is TGTGCCAGCAGTCACCCGGGACAGATGAACACTGAAGCTTTCTTT.

J is TRBJ1-6 and V is TRBV7-9; unclear D gene. V was shortened by 5 bases and J by 8 bases, with 10 bases between the two germline ends. Germline lookup yields CDR1 SEHNR and CDR2 FQNEAQ (reference sequence). There are 13 residues in the CDR3. Here the CDR3 reads CASSPGLYSPLHF. CDR3 sequence (DNA): TGTGCCAGCAGCCCTGGACTGTATTCACCCCTCCACTTT.

V and J are TRBV7-2 and TRBJ2-1; 11 nucleotides align to TRBD2. CDR1 is SGHTA and CDR2 is FQGNSA in the germline V gene. Trimming at V came to 5 bases and at J to 4 bases, leaving 4 bases not matched to a gene. This CDR3 comprises 15 residues. The DNA for the CDR3 is TGTGCCAGCAGCGCAGCTAGCGGGGGGTACAATGAGCAGTTCTTC. Encoded protein: CASSAASGGYNEQFF.

The chain recombines TRBV5-6 with TRBJ2-5, with 8 bases fitting TRBD2. Trimming cost V 2 bases and J 10 bases; bases outside gene matches: 16. There are 16 residues in the CDR3. Germline CDR1 is SGHDT and CDR2 is YYEEEE. In nucleotides, the CDR3 is TGTGCCAGCAGCTTAGGGGAAGCGGGGGACTGGGGGGACCAGTACTTC. Translated, it gives CASSLGEAGDWGDQYF.

V gene TRBV29-1 combines with J gene TRBJ2-7, with a tentative D call TRBD1 (6 bases). The CDR3 extends over 13 amino acids. The V gene lost 4 bases and the J gene lost 5 bases, with 15 bases spanning the gap. Germline values: CDR1 SQVTM, CDR2 ANQGSEA. Here the CDR3 reads CSVGNRVTDEQYF. CDR3 DNA sequence: TGCAGCGTTGGAAACAGGGTTACCGACGAGCAGTACTTC.

V usage is TRBV5-6 and J usage is TRBJ2-1; 8 bases match TRBD1. CDR1 SGHDT and CDR2 YYEEEE come from the germline V gene. With 3 bases clipped from V and 1 base from J, the junction kept 3 bases outside the gene matches. The CDR3 loop spans 15 amino acids. The CDR3 sequence is CASSYRGSSYNEQFF. The CDR3 region has the DNA TGTGCCAGCAGCTACAGGGGGTCATCCTACAATGAGCAGTTCTTC.

This chain uses TRBV5-1 with TRBJ2-1, with D uncertain. The CDR3 totals 16 residues. V was pared by 2 bases and J by 0 bases, with 12 bases between. Germline CDR1 is SGHRS and CDR2 is YFSETQ. The CDR3 loop is CASSFSAELSYNEQFF. CDR3 DNA sequence: TGCGCCAGCAGCTTCAGCGCCGAACTCTCCTACAATGAGCAGTTCTTC.

The CDR3 spells CASSLRDSQNYGYTF. Here the CDR3 DNA reads TGTGCCAGCAGTTTAAGGGACAGCCAAAACTATGGCTACACCTTC. The J gene is TRBJ1-2, the V gene TRBV27; 7 nucleotides line up with TRBD1. This CDR3 region has 15 residues. Germline CDR1 is MNHEY and CDR2 is SMNVEV (reference sequence). The V and J ends lost 2 bases and 2 bases, in that order; junction bases with no gene match: 5.

Remarks on this clone: The sample contains more than one DNA sequence encoding this CDR3. This chain links TRBV6-5 with TRBJ2-7; 9 bases are shared with TRBD1. CDR1 and CDR2 from the germline V gene are MNHEY and SVGAGI. The length of the CDR3 is 14 residues. Trimming cost V 0 bases and J 3 bases; bases outside gene matches: 0. CDR3 nucleotide sequence: TGTGCCAGCAGTTACTCGACAGGGGGCTACGAGCAGTACTTC. This sequence encodes CASSYSTGGYEQYF.

The gene calls are TRBV2 and TRBJ2-1; 12 nucleotides match TRBD1. With V trimmed by 5 bases and J by 8 bases, 16 bases remained unmatched. Germline CDR1 SNHLY, CDR2 FYNNEI. This CDR3 is 18 amino acids long. DNA of the CDR3: TGTGCCAGCAGTAAATCCCGTCCGGGACAGGGGGCGCGCGATGAGCAGTTCTTC. This codes for CASSKSRPGQGARDEQFF.

Points on this clone: One end of the junction is discordant with germline, which a read error may explain. This sequence joins TRBV30 and TRBJ1-4; a weak D match, TRBD1 (5 bases). CDR1 and CDR2 from the germline V gene are GTSNPN and SVGIG (reference sequence). The CDR3 length is 12 residues. The CDR3 bases are TGTGCCTGGAGTTCAATCGACCGGCAGGGTCATTTT. Protein sequence: CAWSSIDRQGHF.

The gene calls are TRBV9 and TRBJ1-2; D is uncertain. Trimming stripped 0 bases from V and 4 bases from J, with 19 bases between. The CDR3 totals 17 residues. Per germline, CDR1 SGDLS and CDR2 YYNGEE. CDR3 bases: TGTGCCAGCAGCGTAGCCCCCCCTTTAATAAGCGGCTATGGCTACACCTTC. It specifies CASSVAPPLISGYGYTF.

The chain couples TRBV7-9 to TRBJ1-5; possible D gene TRBD1, 5 bases. Germline V gene sequence: CDR1 SEHNR, CDR2 FQNEAQ (reference sequence). V lost 8 bases and J 5 bases, leaving 16 bases between the germline ends. CDR3 size: 14 residues. The DNA for the CDR3 is TGTGCCAGCGGGGCGGCGACTCTAGATCAGCCCCAGCATTTT. This gives the protein CASGAATLDQPQHF.

The rearrangement joins TRBV9 to TRBJ1-2, with TRBD1 matching 8 bases. Unmatched junction bases numbered 4, after V lost 4 bases and J lost 5 bases. Germline assignment: CDR1 SGDLS and CDR2 YYNGEE. The CDR3 totals 13 residues. DNA of the CDR3: TGTGCCAGCAGCCGTACAGGGGGGTATGGCTACACCTTC. Residues: CASSRTGGYGYTF.

The chain joins TRBV19 to TRBJ2-5, with D possibly being TRBD1 (6 bases). The DNA end lines up better with TRBJ2-7; the J call may be wrong. Germline CDR1 is LNHDA and CDR2 is SQIVND (reference sequence). The CDR3 sequence is 13 residues long. CDR3 in amino acids: CASSLGHPYEQYF. Written as DNA, the CDR3 is TGTGCCAGTAGTCTGGGACACCCCTACGAGCAGTACTTC.

This rearrangement joins TRBV11-3 to TRBJ2-7, with no clear D. Trimming pared 2 bases from V and 2 bases from J, leaving 4 bases between. Germline CDR1 SGHNT, CDR2 YENEEA. The CDR3 covers 12 residues. The chain's CDR3 is CASSLPAYEQYF. The CDR3, as DNA: TGTGCCAGCAGCTTACCCGCCTACGAGCAGTACTTC.

Here the CDR3 DNA reads TGTGCCAGCAGTTTACCGAACCGCCGGGATGGCTACACCTTC. This codes for CASSLPNRRDGYTF. The chain combines TRBV27 with TRBJ1-2; D gene unclear. This CDR3 region has 14 residues. Germline V gives CDR1 MNHEY, CDR2 SMNVEV (reference sequence). Trimming took off 2 bases at V and 6 bases at J, with 13 bases between the two ends.

The chain links TRBV5-1 to TRBJ2-7, with 14 positions matching TRBD2. This CDR3 comprises 16 residues. Germline V gene sequence: CDR1 SGHRS, CDR2 YFSETQ. The ends lost 4 bases at V and 2 bases at J; junction bases unmatched: 5. DNA for the CDR3: TGCGCCAGCAGCGGACTAGCGGGAGGAGGGGCCTACGAGCAGTACTTC. Protein sequence: CASSGLAGGGAYEQYF.

The chain recombines TRBV5-1 with TRBJ2-5, with 7 bases fitting TRBD2. This CDR3 contains 16 residues. Looked up from germline, CDR1 is SGHRS and CDR2 is YFSETQ. V trimming: 0 bases; J trimming: 2 bases; junction bases outside the gene matches: 7. CDR3 residues: CASSLVGAGSQETQYF. For the CDR3, the DNA is TGCGCCAGCAGCTTGGTGGGAGCGGGATCTCAAGAGACCCAGTACTTC.